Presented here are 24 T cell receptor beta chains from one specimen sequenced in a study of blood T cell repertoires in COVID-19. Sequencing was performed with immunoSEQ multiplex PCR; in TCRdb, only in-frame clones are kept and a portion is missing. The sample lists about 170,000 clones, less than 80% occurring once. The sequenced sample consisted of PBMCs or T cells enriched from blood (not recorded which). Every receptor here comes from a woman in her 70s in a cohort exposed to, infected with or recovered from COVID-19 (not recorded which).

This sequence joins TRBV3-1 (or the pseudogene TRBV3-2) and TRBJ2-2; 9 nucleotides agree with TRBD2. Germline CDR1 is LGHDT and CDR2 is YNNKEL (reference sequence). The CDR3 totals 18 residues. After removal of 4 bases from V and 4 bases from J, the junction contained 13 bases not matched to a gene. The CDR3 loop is CASSLGPAGGPLTGELFF. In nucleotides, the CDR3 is TGTGCCAGCAGCCTGGGCCCGGCGGGAGGGCCCCTCACCGGGGAGCTGTTTTTT.

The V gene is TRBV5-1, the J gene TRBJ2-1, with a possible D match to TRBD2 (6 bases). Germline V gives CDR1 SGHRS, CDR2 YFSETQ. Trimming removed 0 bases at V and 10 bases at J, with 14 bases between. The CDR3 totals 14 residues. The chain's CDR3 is CASSLESAGTEQFF. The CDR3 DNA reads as TGCGCCAGCAGCTTGGAATCTGCGGGGACGGAGCAGTTCTTC.

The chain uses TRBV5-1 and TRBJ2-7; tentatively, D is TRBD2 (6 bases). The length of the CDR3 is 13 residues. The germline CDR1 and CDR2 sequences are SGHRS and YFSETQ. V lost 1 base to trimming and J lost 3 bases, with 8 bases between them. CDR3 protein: CASSLTSRYEQYF. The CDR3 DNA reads TGCGCCAGCAGCTTGACTAGCCGCTACGAGCAGTACTTC.

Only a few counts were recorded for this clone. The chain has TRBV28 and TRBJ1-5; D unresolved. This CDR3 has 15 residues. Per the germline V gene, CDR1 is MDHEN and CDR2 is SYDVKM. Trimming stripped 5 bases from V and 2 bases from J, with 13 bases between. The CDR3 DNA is TGTGCCAGCAGTCCCCGGGGTGAGGGCAATCAGCCCCAGCATTTT. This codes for CASSPRGEGNQPQHF. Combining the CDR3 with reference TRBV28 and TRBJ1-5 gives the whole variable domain DVKVTQSSRYLVKRTGEKVFLECVQDMDHENMFWYRQDPGLGLRLIYFSYDVKMKEKGDIPEGYSVSREKKERFSLILESASTNQTSMYLCASSPRGEGNQPQHFGDGTRLSIL.

CDR3 loop: CASSPTPGTGNTEAFF. CDR3 DNA: TGTGCCAGCAGTCCCACCCCCGGGACAGGGAACACTGAAGCTTTCTTT. This chain links TRBV28 with TRBJ1-1, with 8 bases matching TRBD1. The J segment lost 1 base and the V segment lost 5 bases, leaving 9 bases of the junction unmatched. The CDR3 is 16 residues long. CDR1 is MDHEN and CDR2 is SYDVKM in the germline V gene. Combining the CDR3 with reference TRBV28 and TRBJ1-1 gives the whole variable domain DVKVTQSSRYLVKRTGEKVFLECVQDMDHENMFWYRQDPGLGLRLIYFSYDVKMKEKGDIPEGYSVSREKKERFSLILESASTNQTSMYLCASSPTPGTGNTEAFFGQGTRLTVV.

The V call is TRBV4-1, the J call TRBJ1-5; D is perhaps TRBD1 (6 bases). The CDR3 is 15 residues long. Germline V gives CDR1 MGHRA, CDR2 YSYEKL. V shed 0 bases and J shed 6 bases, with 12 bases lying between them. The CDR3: CASSQESGGAQPQHF. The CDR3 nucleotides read TGCGCCAGCAGCCAAGAGAGCGGGGGGGCTCAGCCCCAGCATTTT.

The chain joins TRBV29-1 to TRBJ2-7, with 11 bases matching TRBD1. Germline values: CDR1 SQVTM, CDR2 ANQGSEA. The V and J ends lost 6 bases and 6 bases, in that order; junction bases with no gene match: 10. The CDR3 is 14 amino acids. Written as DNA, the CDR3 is TGCAGCGTAAAGGCCGGGACAGGGGGAATCGAGCAGTACTTC. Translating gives CSVKAGTGGIEQYF.

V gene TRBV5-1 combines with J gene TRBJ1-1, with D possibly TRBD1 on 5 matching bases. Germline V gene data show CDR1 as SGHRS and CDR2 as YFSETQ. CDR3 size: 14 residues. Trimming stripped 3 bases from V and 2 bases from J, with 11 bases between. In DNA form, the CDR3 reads TGCGCCAGCAGCTACACGACAGCCAACACTGAAGCTTTCTTT. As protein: CASSYTTANTEAFF.

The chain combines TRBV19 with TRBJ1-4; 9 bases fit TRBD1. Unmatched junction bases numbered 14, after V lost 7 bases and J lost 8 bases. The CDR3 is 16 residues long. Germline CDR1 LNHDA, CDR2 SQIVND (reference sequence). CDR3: CASTNYPWDREEKLFF. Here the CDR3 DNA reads TGTGCCAGTACCAACTACCCCTGGGACAGGGAGGAAAAACTGTTTTTT.

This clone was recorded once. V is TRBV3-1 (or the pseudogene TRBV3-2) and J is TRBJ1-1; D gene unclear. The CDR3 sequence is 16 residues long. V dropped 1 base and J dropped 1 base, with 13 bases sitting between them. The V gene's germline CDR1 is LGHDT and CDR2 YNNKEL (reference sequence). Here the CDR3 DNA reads TGTGCCAGCAGCCAAGGTGGCGGAGTGGGGAACACTGAAGCTTTCTTT. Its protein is CASSQGGGVGNTEAFF.

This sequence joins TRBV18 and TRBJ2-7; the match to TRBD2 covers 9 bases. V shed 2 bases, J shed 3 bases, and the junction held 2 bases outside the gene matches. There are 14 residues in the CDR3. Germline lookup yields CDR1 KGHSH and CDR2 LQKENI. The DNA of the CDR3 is TGTGCCAGCTCACCATCAGCGGGAGGCTACGAGCAGTACTTC. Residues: CASSPSAGGYEQYF.

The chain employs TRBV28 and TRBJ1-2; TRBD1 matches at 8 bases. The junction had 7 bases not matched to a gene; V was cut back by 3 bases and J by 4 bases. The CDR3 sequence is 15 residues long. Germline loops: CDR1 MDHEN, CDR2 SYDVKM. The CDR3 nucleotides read TGTGCCAGCAGTTTGCGCCCAGGGGGCAGCTATGGCTACACCTTC. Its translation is CASSLRPGGSYGYTF.

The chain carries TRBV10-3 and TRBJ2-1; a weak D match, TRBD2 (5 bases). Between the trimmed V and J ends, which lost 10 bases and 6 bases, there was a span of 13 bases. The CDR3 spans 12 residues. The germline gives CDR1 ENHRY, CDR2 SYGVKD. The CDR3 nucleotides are TGTGCCAACGGACTGAGTCCCAATGAGCAGTTCTTC. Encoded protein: CANGLSPNEQFF.

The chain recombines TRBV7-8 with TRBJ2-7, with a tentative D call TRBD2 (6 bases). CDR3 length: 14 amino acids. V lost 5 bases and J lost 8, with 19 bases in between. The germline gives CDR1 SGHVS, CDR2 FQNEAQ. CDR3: CASSPSSGERKQYF. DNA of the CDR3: TGTGCCAGCAGCCCTAGCTCGGGGGAACGAAAGCAGTACTTC. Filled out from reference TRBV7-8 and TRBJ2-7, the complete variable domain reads GAGVSQSPRYKVAKRGQDVALRCDPISGHVSLFWYQQALGQGPEFLTYFQNEAQLDKSGLPSDRFFAERPEGSVSTLKIQRTQQEDSAVYLCASSPSSGERKQYFGPGTRLTVT.

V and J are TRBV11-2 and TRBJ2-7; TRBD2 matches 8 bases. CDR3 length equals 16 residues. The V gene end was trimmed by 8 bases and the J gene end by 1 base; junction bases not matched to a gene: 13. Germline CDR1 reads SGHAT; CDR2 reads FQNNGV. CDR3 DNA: TGTGCCAGCGCCAGGGTCGGGAGGGGCGCTTCCTACGAGCAGTACTTC. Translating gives CASARVGRGASYEQYF.

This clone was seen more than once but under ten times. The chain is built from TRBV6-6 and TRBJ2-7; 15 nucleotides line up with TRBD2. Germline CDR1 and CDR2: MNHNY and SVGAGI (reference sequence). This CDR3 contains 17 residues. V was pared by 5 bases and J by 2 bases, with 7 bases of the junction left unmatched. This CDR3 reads CASSRGLAGGQTYEQYF. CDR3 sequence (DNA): TGTGCCAGCAGTCGCGGACTAGCGGGAGGGCAAACCTACGAGCAGTACTTC.

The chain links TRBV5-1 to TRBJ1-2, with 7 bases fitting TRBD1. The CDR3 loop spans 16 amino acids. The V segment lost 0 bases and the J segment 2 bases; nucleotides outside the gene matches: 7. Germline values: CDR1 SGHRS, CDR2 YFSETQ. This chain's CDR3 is CASSLGGQGGNYGYTF. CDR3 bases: TGCGCCAGCAGCTTGGGAGGTCAGGGGGGCAACTATGGCTACACCTTC. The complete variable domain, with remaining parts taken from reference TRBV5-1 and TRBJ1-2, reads KAGVTQTPRYLIKTRGQQVTLSCSPISGHRSVSWYQQTPGQGLQFLFEYFSETQRNKGNFPGRFSGRQFSNSRSEMNVSTLELGDSALYLCASSLGGQGGNYGYTFGSGTRLTVV.

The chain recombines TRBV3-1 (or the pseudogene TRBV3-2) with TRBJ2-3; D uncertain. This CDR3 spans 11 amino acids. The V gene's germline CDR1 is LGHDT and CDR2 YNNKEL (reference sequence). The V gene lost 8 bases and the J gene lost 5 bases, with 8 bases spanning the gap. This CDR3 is CASSRGDTQYF. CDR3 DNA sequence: TGTGCCAGCTCGCGAGGAGATACGCAGTATTTT.

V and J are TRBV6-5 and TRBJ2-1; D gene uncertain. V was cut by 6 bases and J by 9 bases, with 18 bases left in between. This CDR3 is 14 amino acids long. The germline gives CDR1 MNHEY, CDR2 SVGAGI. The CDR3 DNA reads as TGTGCCAGCAGAACATATGGCGGTTTCAGTGAGCAGTTCTTC. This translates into CASRTYGGFSEQFF.

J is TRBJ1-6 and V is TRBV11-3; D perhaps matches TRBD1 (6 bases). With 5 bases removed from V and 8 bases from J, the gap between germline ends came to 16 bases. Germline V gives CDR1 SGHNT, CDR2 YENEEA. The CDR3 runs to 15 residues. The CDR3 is CASSPSQGSHSPLHF. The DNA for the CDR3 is TGTGCCAGCAGCCCATCACAGGGCTCCCATTCACCCCTCCACTTT. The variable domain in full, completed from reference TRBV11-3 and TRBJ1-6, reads EAGVVQSPRYKIIEKKQPVAFWCNPISGHNTLYWYLQNLGQGPELLIRYENEEAVDDSQLPKDRFSAERLKGVDSTLKIQPAELGDSAVYLCASSPSQGSHSPLHFGNGTRLTVT.

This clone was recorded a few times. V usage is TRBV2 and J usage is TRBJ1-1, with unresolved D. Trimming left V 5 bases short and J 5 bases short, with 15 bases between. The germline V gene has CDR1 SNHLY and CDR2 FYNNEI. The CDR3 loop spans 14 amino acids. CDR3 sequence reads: CASSKTEMWTEAFF. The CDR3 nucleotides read TGTGCCAGCAGTAAGACGGAGATGTGGACTGAAGCTTTCTTT.

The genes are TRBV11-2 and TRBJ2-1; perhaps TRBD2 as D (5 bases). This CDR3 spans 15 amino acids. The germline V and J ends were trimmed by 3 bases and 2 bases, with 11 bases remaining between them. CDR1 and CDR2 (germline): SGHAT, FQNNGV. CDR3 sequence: CASSFSGNAYNEQFF. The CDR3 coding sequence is TGTGCCAGCAGCTTCTCGGGAAATGCCTACAATGAGCAGTTCTTC.

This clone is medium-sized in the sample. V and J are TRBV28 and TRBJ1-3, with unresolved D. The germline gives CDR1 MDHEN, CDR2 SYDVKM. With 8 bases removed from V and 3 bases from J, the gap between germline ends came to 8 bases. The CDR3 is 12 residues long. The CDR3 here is CASSGVGNTIYF. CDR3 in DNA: TGTGCCAGCTCCGGTGTTGGAAACACCATATATTTT.

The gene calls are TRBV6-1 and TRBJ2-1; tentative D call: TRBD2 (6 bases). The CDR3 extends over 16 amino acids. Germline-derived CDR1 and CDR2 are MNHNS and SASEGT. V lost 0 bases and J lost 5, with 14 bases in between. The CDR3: CASSEAGSGGHNEQFF. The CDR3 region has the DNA TGTGCCAGCAGTGAAGCAGGTAGCGGAGGACACAATGAGCAGTTCTTC.